A single sample is the source of the 26 T cell receptor beta chains below, sequenced in a study of T cell responses to AZD1222 COVID-19 vaccine. Sequencing was performed with immunoSEQ multiplex PCR; in TCRdb, only in-frame clones are kept and a portion is missing. The sample records nearly 110,000 clones, around 90% being singletons. Sequenced material: peripheral blood, taken on day 0 of AZD1222 vaccination. These TCRs come from an adult in good health.

The rearrangement joins TRBV4-2 to TRBJ1-2; 8 bases match TRBD1. CDR1 LGHNA and CDR2 YNFKEQ come from the germline V gene. V lost 3 bases to trimming and J lost 4 bases; unmatched junction nucleotides: 4. The CDR3 is made up of 14 amino acids. CDR3 nucleotides: TGTGCCAGCAGCCAGGACAGGGATGGCTATGGCTACACCTTC. Translated: CASSQDRDGYGYTF.

The chain couples TRBV5-1 to TRBJ1-1; 7 bases are shared with TRBD1. This CDR3 spans 18 amino acids. J was trimmed by 0 bases and V by 1 base; bases with no gene match: 12. CDR1 is SGHRS, CDR2 YFSETQ, per germline. In nucleotides, the CDR3 is TGCGCCAGCAGCTTGCCACGGACAGGAGCAAAGATGAACACTGAAGCTTTCTTT. Its protein is CASSLPRTGAKMNTEAFF.

The chain combines TRBV28 with TRBJ2-7; no clear D gene. This CDR3 has 14 residues. Germline values: CDR1 MDHEN, CDR2 SYDVKM. The V end lost 2 bases, the J end lost 2 bases, and 10 bases lay between the germline ends. CDR3 in DNA: TGTGCCAGCAGTTTACAACGGGTCACCTACGAGCAGTACTTC. Its protein product is CASSLQRVTYEQYF.

V and J are TRBV19 and TRBJ1-5; 10 bases map to TRBD1. This CDR3 spans 15 amino acids. From germline, CDR1 is LNHDA and CDR2 SQIVND (reference sequence). Trimming cost V 5 bases and J 5 bases; bases outside gene matches: 6. CDR3 in amino acids: CASSGGTGEDQPQHF. CDR3 sequence (DNA): TGTGCCAGTAGTGGGGGGACAGGGGAGGATCAGCCCCAGCATTTT. The variable domain in full, with the rest retrieved from reference TRBV19 and TRBJ1-5, is DGGITQSPKYLFRKEGQNVTLSCEQNLNHDAMYWYRQDPGQGLRLIYYSQIVNDFQKGDIAEGYSVSREKKESFPLTVTSAQKNPTAFYLCASSGGTGEDQPQHFGDGTRLSIL.

Only one count was recorded for this clone. V is TRBV28 and J is TRBJ1-1; a possible D gene is TRBD1 (5 bases). The CDR3 has 14 residues. Trimming cost V 1 base and J 4 bases, with 10 bases left between them. The germline gives CDR1 MDHEN, CDR2 SYDVKM. CDR3 sequence reads: CASSLSAGTTEAFF. In nucleotides, the CDR3 is TGTGCCAGCAGTTTATCAGCGGGGACCACTGAAGCTTTCTTT.

This clone was counted a single time. V is TRBV6-2 or TRBV6-3 and J is TRBJ1-2, with TRBD1 matching over 11 bases. Germline V gene data show CDR1 as MNHEY and CDR2 as SVGEGT. The J segment lost 2 bases and the V segment lost 2 bases, leaving 4 bases of the junction unmatched. The CDR3 contains 16 residues. Here the CDR3 reads CASSYGTGGSNYGYTF. CDR3 nucleotide sequence: TGTGCCAGCAGTTACGGGACAGGGGGGTCCAACTATGGCTACACCTTC.

The chain links TRBV19 to TRBJ1-1; possibly TRBD1 for D (5 bases). The CDR3 runs to 14 residues. V dropped 4 bases and J dropped 4 bases, with 13 bases sitting between them. Germline V gives CDR1 LNHDA, CDR2 SQIVND (reference sequence). Here the CDR3 DNA reads TGTGCCAGTAGTACCGGACGGGGACCCACTGAAGCTTTCTTT. Residues: CASSTGRGPTEAFF.

This clone has only a few counts. The chain recombines TRBV7-2 with TRBJ2-7; 7 bases line up with TRBD2. Germline assignment: CDR1 SGHTA and CDR2 FQGNSA. The trim removed 5 bases at V and 6 bases at J, leaving 7 bases unmatched. The CDR3 has 13 amino acids. CDR3 sequence: CASSPRREGEQYF. The DNA of the CDR3 is TGTGCCAGCAGCCCTCGAAGGGAGGGCGAGCAGTACTTC.

The V call is TRBV6-2 or TRBV6-3, the J call TRBJ2-1; 10 nucleotides align to TRBD2. The CDR3 totals 16 residues. The junction had 5 bases not matched to a gene; V was cut back by 6 bases and J by 0 bases. CDR1 and CDR2 from the germline V gene are MNHEY and SVGEGT. CDR3 bases: TGTGCCAGCAGCCGCTCTAGCGGGAGCTCCTACAATGAGCAGTTCTTC. Protein sequence: CASSRSSGSSYNEQFF.

This clone came up a few times. The chain uses TRBV7-3 and TRBJ2-7; tentatively, D is TRBD1 (6 bases). CDR3 length equals 13 residues. Deletions cut 2 bases from V and 4 bases from J, with 9 bases between. Germline V gives CDR1 SGHTA, CDR2 FQGTGA. The CDR3 sequence is CASSLGGGYEQYF. CDR3 DNA sequence: TGTGCCAGCAGCTTAGGGGGCGGGTACGAGCAGTACTTC.

This chain connects TRBV6-5 to TRBJ2-2; the D is unclear. Germline V lookup: CDR1 MNHEY, CDR2 SVGAGI. The CDR3 runs 13 residues. V lost 8 bases to trimming and J lost 7 bases, with 14 bases between them. The CDR3 protein is CASGRTVGGELFF. In DNA, the CDR3 is TGTGCCAGCGGTCGGACGGTGGGCGGGGAGCTGTTTTTT.

The chain uses TRBV9 and TRBJ2-1; 8 bases align to TRBD1. V trimming: 3 bases; J trimming: 7 bases; junction bases outside the gene matches: 12. The CDR3 loop spans 16 amino acids. From germline, CDR1 is SGDLS and CDR2 YYNGEE. CDR3 sequence reads: CASSAVPQGAVNEQFF. DNA for the CDR3: TGTGCCAGCAGCGCCGTCCCCCAGGGGGCGGTTAATGAGCAGTTCTTC.

The chain has TRBV3-1 (or the pseudogene TRBV3-2) and TRBJ1-1, with D hard to call. Trimming removed 4 bases from V and 5 bases from J, with 11 bases in between. The germline V gene encodes CDR1 LGHDT and CDR2 YNNKEL (reference sequence). This CDR3 is 13 amino acids long. CDR3 nucleotide sequence: TGTGCCAGCAGCCCAGGACGGGCGACTGAAGCTTTCTTT. Translated, it gives CASSPGRATEAFF.

This chain uses TRBV5-1 with TRBJ1-4; 9 bases are shared with TRBD1. The CDR3 loop spans 15 amino acids. V was clipped by 3 bases and J by 8 bases; unmatched bases: 8. Germline V gene lookup returns CDR1 SGHRS and CDR2 YFSETQ. The DNA for the CDR3 is TGCGCCAGCAGCTCCCCGGGACAGGGTGGGGAAAAACTGTTTTTT. Translation gives CASSSPGQGGEKLFF. Full variable domain (missing parts from reference TRBV5-1 and TRBJ1-4): KAGVTQTPRYLIKTRGQQVTLSCSPISGHRSVSWYQQTPGQGLQFLFEYFSETQRNKGNFPGRFSGRQFSNSRSEMNVSTLELGDSALYLCASSSPGQGGEKLFFGSGTQLSVL.

V and J are TRBV25-1 and TRBJ2-1; 9 bases match TRBD2. Germline trimming cut 3 bases from V and 3 bases from J; bases unmatched to any gene: 6. The germline V gene encodes CDR1 MGHDK and CDR2 SYGVNS. This CDR3 spans 16 amino acids. The CDR3 loop reads CASSEFSGSGYNEQFF. CDR3 coding DNA: TGTGCCAGCAGTGAGTTTAGCGGGAGTGGCTACAATGAGCAGTTCTTC. The full variable domain, its missing parts supplied by reference TRBV25-1 and TRBJ2-1, is EADIYQTPRYLVIGTGKKITLECSQTMGHDKMYWYQQDPGMELHLIHYSYGVNSTEKGDLSSESTVSRIRTEHFPLTLESARPSHTSQYLCASSEFSGSGYNEQFFGPGTRLTVL.

The rearrangement links TRBV20-1 to TRBJ2-3, with D perhaps being TRBD1 or TRBD2 (5 bases each). Trimming removed 3 bases from V and 6 bases from J, with 13 bases in between. Germline V gene lookup returns CDR1 DFQATT and CDR2 SNEGSKA (reference sequence). This CDR3 is built from 13 residues. CDR3 loop: CSASVRGRDTQYF. The CDR3, as DNA: TGCAGTGCTAGTGTGAGGGGCCGGGATACGCAGTATTTT.

CDR3 nucleotides: TGTGCCAGCAGTGAATTCGGGACGGACCTCAGCTCCTACGAGCAGTACTTC. Translation: CASSEFGTDLSSYEQYF. The chain uses TRBV25-1 and TRBJ2-7; either TRBD1 or TRBD2 may supply D (5 bases each). CDR1 MGHDK and CDR2 SYGVNS come from the germline V gene. This CDR3 contains 17 residues. Deletions cut 1 base from V and 0 bases from J, with 16 bases between.

The V and J genes are TRBV27 and TRBJ2-3; TRBD2 matches 12 bases. From germline, CDR1 is MNHEY and CDR2 SMNVEV (reference sequence). Losses at the gene ends were 6 bases for V and 9 bases for J; bases not matched to a gene: 4. The CDR3 spans 13 residues. CDR3 loop: CASRGLAGQTQYF. DNA of the CDR3: TGTGCCAGCAGAGGACTAGCGGGACAGACGCAGTATTTT.

In its sample, this clone was seen once. The chain carries TRBV24-1 and TRBJ2-7; TRBD2 agrees at 10 bases. V gave up 6 bases and J gave up 3 bases; unmatched junction bases: 1. This CDR3 has 13 amino acids. Germline V lookup: CDR1 KGHDR, CDR2 SFDVKD. The CDR3 coding sequence is TGTGCCACCAGTTTAGCGGGAGGCTACGAGCAGTACTTC. Translating gives CATSLAGGYEQYF.

A few counts support this clone. The J gene is TRBJ1-1, the V gene TRBV2; D possibly corresponds to TRBD1 (5 bases). Trimming left V 4 bases short and J 2 bases short, with 11 bases between. The CDR3 is made up of 14 amino acids. CDR1 is SNHLY and CDR2 is FYNNEI in the germline V gene. The CDR3 region is CASSGDFLNTEAFF. The CDR3 nucleotides read TGTGCCAGCAGTGGGGACTTTCTAAACACTGAAGCTTTCTTT.

The rearrangement uses TRBV5-4 and TRBJ1-2; TRBD1 is a possible D gene (6 bases). Looked up from germline, CDR1 is SGHNT and CDR2 is YYREEE (reference sequence). The CDR3 covers 17 residues. V was clipped by 4 bases and J by 4 bases, with 23 bases between them. In DNA, the CDR3 is TGTGCCAGCAGCAAACTCGGAGGAGGGGGTTTAGTCTATGGCTACACCTTC. It is translated as CASSKLGGGGLVYGYTF.

This chain uses TRBV30 with TRBJ1-2, with TRBD1 matching over 7 bases. The V segment lost 5 bases and the J segment 2 bases; nucleotides outside the gene matches: 8. This CDR3 spans 14 amino acids. Germline V gene sequence: CDR1 GTSNPN, CDR2 SVGIG (reference sequence). The CDR3 protein is CAWDTGAGNYGYTF. CDR3 nucleotides: TGTGCCTGGGACACAGGGGCCGGAAACTATGGCTACACCTTC.

CDR3 loop: CASAGEGGPRNEQFF. In DNA form, the CDR3 reads TGTGCCAGCGCCGGGGAGGGAGGGCCAAGGAATGAGCAGTTCTTC. V usage is TRBV11-2 and J usage is TRBJ2-1; 7 bases are shared with TRBD2. V was clipped by 8 bases and J by 7 bases; unmatched bases: 14. The CDR3 is 15 residues long. Germline CDR1 is SGHAT and CDR2 is FQNNGV.

The V call is TRBV16, the J call TRBJ1-3, with D unresolved. Germline V gene sequence: CDR1 KGHSY, CDR2 FQNENV. CDR3 length equals 17 residues. V lost 1 base and J 0 bases, leaving 13 bases between the germline ends. The CDR3 DNA reads as TGTGCCAGCAGCCAATTCACTTTTTCCAGCTCTGGAAACACCATATATTTT. Translated: CASSQFTFSSSGNTIYF.

This chain uses TRBV28 with TRBJ1-5; D not certain. CDR3 length equals 16 residues. Germline assignment: CDR1 MDHEN and CDR2 SYDVKM. V lost 6 bases and J lost 0, with 15 bases in between. CDR3 sequence reads: CASSLGAGYSNQPQHF. In nucleotides, the CDR3 is TGTGCCAGCAGCCTGGGTGCGGGGTATAGCAATCAGCCCCAGCATTTT.

The chain is built from TRBV6-2 or TRBV6-3 and TRBJ2-5; 7 positions match TRBD2. J gave up 5 bases and V 0 bases, and 3 bases lay outside the gene matches. The CDR3 loop spans 14 amino acids. CDR1 MNHEY and CDR2 SVGEGT come from the germline V gene. The CDR3 nucleotides are TGTGCCAGCAGTTACTCGGGCGGGAGTGAGACCCAGTACTTC. The encoded protein is CASSYSGGSETQYF.